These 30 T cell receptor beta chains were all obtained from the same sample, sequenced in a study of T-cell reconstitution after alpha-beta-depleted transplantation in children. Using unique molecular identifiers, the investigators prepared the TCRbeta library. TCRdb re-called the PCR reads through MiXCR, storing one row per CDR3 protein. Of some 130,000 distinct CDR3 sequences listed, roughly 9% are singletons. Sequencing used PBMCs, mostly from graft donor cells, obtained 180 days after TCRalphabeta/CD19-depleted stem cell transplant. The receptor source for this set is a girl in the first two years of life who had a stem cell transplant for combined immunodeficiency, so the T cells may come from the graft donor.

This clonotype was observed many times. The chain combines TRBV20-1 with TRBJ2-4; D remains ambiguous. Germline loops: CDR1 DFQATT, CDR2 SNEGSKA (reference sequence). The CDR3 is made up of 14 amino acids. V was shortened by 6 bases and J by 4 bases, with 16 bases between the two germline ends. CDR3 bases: TGCAGTGCCCCGGGCTTAGAGGTTAAAAACATTCAGTACTTC. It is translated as CSAPGLEVKNIQYF.

This CDR3 is CASSLDRGTGELFF. The CDR3, as DNA: TGTGCCAGCAGCTTAGACAGGGGCACCGGGGAGCTGTTTTTT. The V and J genes are TRBV7-2 and TRBJ2-2; 7 bases fit TRBD1. After removal of 1 base from V and 4 bases from J, the junction contained 0 bases not matched to a gene. The CDR3 loop spans 14 amino acids. Looked up from germline, CDR1 is SGHTA and CDR2 is FQGNSA.

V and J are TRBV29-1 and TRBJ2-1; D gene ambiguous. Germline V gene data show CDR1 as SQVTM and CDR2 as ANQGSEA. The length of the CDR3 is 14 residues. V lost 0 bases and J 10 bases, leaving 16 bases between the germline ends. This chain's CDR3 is CSVEDQLGIGEQFF. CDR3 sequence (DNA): TGCAGCGTTGAAGATCAGCTAGGGATCGGCGAGCAGTTCTTC.

Here the CDR3 reads CSVEVGQGLGEQYF. The CDR3, as DNA: TGCAGCGTTGAAGTGGGACAGGGTTTGGGGGAGCAGTACTTC. The chain employs TRBV29-1 and TRBJ2-7, with 9 positions matching TRBD1. CDR1 is SQVTM, CDR2 ANQGSEA, per germline. With V trimmed by 1 base and J by 7 bases, 8 bases remained unmatched. This CDR3 comprises 14 residues.

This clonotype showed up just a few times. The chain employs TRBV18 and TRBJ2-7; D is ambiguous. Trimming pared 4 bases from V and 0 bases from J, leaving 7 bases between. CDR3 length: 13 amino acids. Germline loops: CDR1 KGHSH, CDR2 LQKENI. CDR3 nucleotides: TGTGCCAGCTCACGGGCAGGCTCCTACGAGCAGTACTTC. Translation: CASSRAGSYEQYF.

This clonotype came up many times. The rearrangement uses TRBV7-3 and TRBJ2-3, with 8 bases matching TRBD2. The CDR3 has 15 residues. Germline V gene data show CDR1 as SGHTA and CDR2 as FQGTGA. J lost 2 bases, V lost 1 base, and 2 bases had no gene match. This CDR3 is CASSLIAGTTDTQYF. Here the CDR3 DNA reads TGTGCCAGCAGCTTAATAGCGGGGACCACAGATACGCAGTATTTT.

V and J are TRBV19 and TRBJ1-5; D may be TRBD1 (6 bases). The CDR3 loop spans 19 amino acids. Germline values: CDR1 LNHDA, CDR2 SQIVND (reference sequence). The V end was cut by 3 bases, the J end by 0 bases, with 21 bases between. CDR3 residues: CASSIRDIWEGYSNQPQHF. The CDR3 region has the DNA TGTGCCAGTAGTATCCGGGACATTTGGGAGGGATATAGCAATCAGCCCCAGCATTTT.

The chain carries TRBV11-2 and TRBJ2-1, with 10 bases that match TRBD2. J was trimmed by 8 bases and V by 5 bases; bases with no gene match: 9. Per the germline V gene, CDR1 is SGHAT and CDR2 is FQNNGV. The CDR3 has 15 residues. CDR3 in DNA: TGTGCCAGCAGCCCCGGGACTAGCGTGGTCGATGAGCAGTTCTTC. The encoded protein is CASSPGTSVVDEQFF.

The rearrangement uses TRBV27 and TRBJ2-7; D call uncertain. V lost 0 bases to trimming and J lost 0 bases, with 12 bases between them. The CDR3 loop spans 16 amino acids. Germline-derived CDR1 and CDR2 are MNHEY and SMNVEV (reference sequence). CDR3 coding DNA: TGTGCCAGCAGTTTATCGATGCAGAGGAGCTCCTACGAGCAGTACTTC. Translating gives CASSLSMQRSSYEQYF.

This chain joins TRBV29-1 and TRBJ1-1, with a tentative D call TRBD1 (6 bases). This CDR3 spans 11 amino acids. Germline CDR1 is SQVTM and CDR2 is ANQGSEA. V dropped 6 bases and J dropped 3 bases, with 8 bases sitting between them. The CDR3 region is CSVQGYTEAFF. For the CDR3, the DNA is TGCAGCGTACAGGGTTACACTGAAGCTTTCTTT. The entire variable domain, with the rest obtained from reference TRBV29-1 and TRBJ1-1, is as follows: SAVISQKPSRDICQRGTSLTIQCQVDSQVTMMFWYRQQPGQSLTLIATANQGSEATYESGFVIDKFPISRPNLTFSTLTVSNMSPEDSSIYLCSVQGYTEAFFGQGTRLTVV.

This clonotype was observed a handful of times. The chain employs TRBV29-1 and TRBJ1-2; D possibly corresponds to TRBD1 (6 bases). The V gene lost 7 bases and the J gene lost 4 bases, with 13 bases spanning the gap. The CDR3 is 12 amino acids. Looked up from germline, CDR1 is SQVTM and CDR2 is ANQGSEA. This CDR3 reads CSAAGQFYGYTF. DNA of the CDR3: TGCAGCGCCGCAGGACAGTTCTATGGCTACACCTTC.

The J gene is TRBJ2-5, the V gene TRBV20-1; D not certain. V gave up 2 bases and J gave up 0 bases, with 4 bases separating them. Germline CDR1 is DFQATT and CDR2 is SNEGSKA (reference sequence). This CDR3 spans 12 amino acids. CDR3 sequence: CSARRYQETQYF. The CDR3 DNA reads TGCAGTGCTAGAAGGTACCAAGAGACCCAGTACTTC.

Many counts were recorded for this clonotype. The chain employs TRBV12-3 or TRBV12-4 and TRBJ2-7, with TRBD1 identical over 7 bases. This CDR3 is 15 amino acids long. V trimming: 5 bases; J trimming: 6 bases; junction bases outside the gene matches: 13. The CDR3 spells CASSPTGQGSGEQYF. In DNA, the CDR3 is TGTGCCAGCAGTCCGACAGGGCAGGGTTCGGGCGAGCAGTACTTC.

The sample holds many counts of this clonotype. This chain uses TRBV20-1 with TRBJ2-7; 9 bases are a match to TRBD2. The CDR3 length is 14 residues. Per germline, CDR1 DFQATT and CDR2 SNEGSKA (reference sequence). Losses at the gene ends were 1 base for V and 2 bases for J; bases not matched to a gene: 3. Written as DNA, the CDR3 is TGCAGTGCTAGAGGGCTAGCGGGGCCCTACGAGCAGTACTTC. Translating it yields CSARGLAGPYEQYF.

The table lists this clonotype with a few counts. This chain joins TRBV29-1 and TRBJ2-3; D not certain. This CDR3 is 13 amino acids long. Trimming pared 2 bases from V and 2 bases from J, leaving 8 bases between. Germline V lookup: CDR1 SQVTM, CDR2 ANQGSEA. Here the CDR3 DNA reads TGCAGCGTTGAACCGATCAACACAGATACGCAGTATTTT. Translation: CSVEPINTDTQYF.

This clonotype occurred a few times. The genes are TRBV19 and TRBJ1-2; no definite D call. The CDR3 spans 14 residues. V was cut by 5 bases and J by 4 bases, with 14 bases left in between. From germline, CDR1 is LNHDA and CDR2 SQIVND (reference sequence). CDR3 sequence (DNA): TGTGCCAGTAGTCGTTTGCCGCTCCTCTATGGCTACACCTTC. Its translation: CASSRLPLLYGYTF.

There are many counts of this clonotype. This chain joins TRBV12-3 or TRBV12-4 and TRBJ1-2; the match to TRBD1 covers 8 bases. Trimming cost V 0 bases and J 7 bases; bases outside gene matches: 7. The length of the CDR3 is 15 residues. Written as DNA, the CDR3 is TGTGCCAGCAGTTTAGCGGGGCAGGGGGCTGTTGGCTACACCTTC. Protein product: CASSLAGQGAVGYTF.

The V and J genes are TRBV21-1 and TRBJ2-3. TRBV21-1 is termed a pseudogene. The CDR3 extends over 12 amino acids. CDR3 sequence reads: CASSKGTDTQYF. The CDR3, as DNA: TGTGCCAGCAGCAAAGGCACAGATACGCAGTATTTT.

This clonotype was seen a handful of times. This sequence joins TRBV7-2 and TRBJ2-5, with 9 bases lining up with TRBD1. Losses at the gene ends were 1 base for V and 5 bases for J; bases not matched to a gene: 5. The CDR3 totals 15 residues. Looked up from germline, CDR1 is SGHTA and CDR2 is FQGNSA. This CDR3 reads CASSLVYRGRETQYF. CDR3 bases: TGTGCCAGCAGCTTAGTCTACAGGGGGCGCGAGACCCAGTACTTC.

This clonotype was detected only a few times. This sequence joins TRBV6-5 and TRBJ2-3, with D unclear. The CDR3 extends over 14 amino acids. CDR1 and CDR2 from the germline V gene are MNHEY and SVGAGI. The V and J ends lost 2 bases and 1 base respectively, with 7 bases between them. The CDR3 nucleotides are TGTGCCAGCAGTTACAGTCAGGGCACAGATACGCAGTATTTT. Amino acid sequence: CASSYSQGTDTQYF.

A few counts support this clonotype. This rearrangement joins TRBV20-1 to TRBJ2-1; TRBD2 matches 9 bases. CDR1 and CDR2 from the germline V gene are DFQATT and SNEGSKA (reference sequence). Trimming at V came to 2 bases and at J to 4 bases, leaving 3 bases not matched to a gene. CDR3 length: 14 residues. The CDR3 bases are TGCAGTGCTAGAAGACTAGCGGTATACAATGAGCAGTTCTTC. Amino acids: CSARRLAVYNEQFF.

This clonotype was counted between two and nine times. CDR3 DNA sequence: TGTGCCAGCAGCCAAGATTCAGCGAATTCACCCCTCCACTTT. Translating it yields CASSQDSANSPLHF. The V gene is TRBV3-1, the J gene TRBJ1-6; no clear D gene. This CDR3 comprises 14 residues. The germline CDR1 and CDR2 sequences are LGHDT and YNNKEL (reference sequence). Trimming pared 0 bases from V and 7 bases from J, leaving 7 bases between.

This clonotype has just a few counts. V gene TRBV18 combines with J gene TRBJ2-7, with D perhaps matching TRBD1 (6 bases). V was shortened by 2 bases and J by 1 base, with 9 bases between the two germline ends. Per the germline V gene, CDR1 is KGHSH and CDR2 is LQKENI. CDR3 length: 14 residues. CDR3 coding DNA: TGTGCCAGCTCACCAACAGGGATTTCCTACGAGCAGTACTTC. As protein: CASSPTGISYEQYF.

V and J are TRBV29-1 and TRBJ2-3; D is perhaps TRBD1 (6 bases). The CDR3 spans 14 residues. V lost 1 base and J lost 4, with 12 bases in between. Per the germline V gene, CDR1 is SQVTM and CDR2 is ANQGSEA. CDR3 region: CSVEGKQGADTQYF. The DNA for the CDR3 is TGCAGCGTTGAAGGTAAACAGGGTGCAGATACGCAGTATTTT.

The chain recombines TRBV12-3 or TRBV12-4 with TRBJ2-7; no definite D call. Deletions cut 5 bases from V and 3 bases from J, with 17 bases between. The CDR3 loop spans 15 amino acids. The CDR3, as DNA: TGTGCCAGCAGTCCCTCCGGGCCAGCCCTCTACGAGCAGTACTTC. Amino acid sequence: CASSPSGPALYEQYF.

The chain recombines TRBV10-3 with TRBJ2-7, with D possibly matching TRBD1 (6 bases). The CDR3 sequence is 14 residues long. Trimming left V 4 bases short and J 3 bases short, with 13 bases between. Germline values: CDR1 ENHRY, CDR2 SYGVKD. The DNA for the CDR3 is TGTGCCATCAGTGTGGCAGGGGACCTCTACGAGCAGTACTTC. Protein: CAISVAGDLYEQYF.

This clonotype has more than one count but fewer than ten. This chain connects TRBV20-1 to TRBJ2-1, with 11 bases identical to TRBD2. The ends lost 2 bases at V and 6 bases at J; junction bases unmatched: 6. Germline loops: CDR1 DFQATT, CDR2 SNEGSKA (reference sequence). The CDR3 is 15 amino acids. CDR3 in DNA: TGCAGTGCTAGACGGGCTAGCGGGAGGTTCAATGAGCAGTTCTTC. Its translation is CSARRASGRFNEQFF.

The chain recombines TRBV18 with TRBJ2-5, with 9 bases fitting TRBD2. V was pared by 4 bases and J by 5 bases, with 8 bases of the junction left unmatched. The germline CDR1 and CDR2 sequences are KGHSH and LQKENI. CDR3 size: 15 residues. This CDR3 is CASSLLAGALETQYF. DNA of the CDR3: TGTGCCAGCTCACTACTAGCGGGTGCATTGGAGACCCAGTACTTC.

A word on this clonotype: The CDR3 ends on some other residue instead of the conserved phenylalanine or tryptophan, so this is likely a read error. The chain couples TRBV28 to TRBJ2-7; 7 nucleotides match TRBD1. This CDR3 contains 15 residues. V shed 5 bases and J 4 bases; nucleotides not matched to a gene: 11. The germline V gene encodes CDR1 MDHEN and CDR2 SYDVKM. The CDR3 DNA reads TGTGCCAGCAGTCCTCCGCCCGGGACAGTTTACGAGCAGTACTCC. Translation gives CASSPPPGTVYEQYS.

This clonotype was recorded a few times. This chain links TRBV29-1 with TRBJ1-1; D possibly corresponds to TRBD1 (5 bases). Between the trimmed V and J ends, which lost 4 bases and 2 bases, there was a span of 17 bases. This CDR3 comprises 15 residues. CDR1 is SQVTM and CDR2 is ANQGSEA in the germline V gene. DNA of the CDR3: TGCAGCGTTGTCCCAATTCAGGGAATAAACACTGAAGCTTTCTTT. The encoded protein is CSVVPIQGINTEAFF.